The 25 T cell receptor beta chains below come from one sample, sequenced in a study of T cell responses to AZD1222 COVID-19 vaccine. The protocol was immunoSEQ multiplex PCR, while the TCRdb copy is restricted to in-frame clones and leaves out a portion. The sample yields fewer than 55,000 clones, roughly three quarters seen once. Here the sequenced sample was peripheral blood, taken on day 0 of MenACWY control vaccination. These receptors were obtained from an adult in good health.

This rearrangement joins TRBV7-8 to TRBJ2-5, with 9 bases lining up with TRBD2. V lost 5 bases and J lost 4; bases outside the gene matches: 8. This CDR3 is 15 amino acids long. The germline CDR1 and CDR2 sequences are SGHVS and FQNEAQ. This chain's CDR3 is CASSISGGKGETQYF. CDR3 in DNA: TGTGCCAGCAGCATTAGCGGGGGAAAAGGAGAGACCCAGTACTTC.

This chain links TRBV5-6 with TRBJ2-5, with D possibly called TRBD1 or TRBD2 (6 bases each). Trimming removed 0 bases from V and 4 bases from J, with 19 bases in between. The CDR3 is made up of 17 amino acids. Germline CDR1 and CDR2: SGHDT and YYEEEE. This CDR3 reads CASSLAFGGGGRETQYF. CDR3 nucleotides: TGTGCCAGCAGCTTGGCGTTCGGGGGTGGGGGCAGAGAGACCCAGTACTTC.

The J gene is TRBJ2-3, the V gene TRBV27, with 11 positions matching TRBD2. CDR3 length equals 18 residues. Germline CDR1 MNHEY, CDR2 SMNVEV (reference sequence). Trimming removed 1 base from V and 7 bases from J; junction bases left unmatched: 13. In nucleotides, the CDR3 is TGTGCCAGCAGTTTATACAAGACTAGCGGGAAAGGAGTAAATACGCAGTATTTT. Translation gives CASSLYKTSGKGVNTQYF.

The chain links TRBV5-1 to TRBJ2-1; no definite D call. This CDR3 contains 15 residues. Germline CDR1 is SGHRS and CDR2 is YFSETQ. V shed 3 bases and J shed 0 bases, with 10 bases lying between them. Here the CDR3 DNA reads TGCGCCAGCAGCTCCGACCCTGTCTCCTACAATGAGCAGTTCTTC. Translated: CASSSDPVSYNEQFF.

The chain joins TRBV11-2 to TRBJ1-5; tentative D call: TRBD1 (5 bases). Germline CDR1 SGHAT, CDR2 FQNNGV. This CDR3 spans 17 amino acids. Between the trimmed V and J ends, which lost 5 bases and 4 bases, there was a span of 21 bases. DNA for the CDR3: TGTGCCAGCAGCCTAAATGCCCGTCAATGGGGGAATCAGCCCCAGCATTTT. Translation: CASSLNARQWGNQPQHF.

This clone occurred once. V gene TRBV5-1 combines with J gene TRBJ1-3; unclear D gene. Germline-derived CDR1 and CDR2 are SGHRS and YFSETQ. This CDR3 is 16 amino acids long. V was pared by 3 bases and J by 3 bases, with 16 bases between. The CDR3 DNA reads as TGCGCCAGCAGCTCTATGTCCGGGGAGGGTGGAAACACCATATATTTT. Residues: CASSSMSGEGGNTIYF.

There are a few counts of this clone. V and J are TRBV5-4 and TRBJ1-4, with TRBD1 matching over 11 bases. CDR3 length equals 16 residues. The germline V gene encodes CDR1 SGHNT and CDR2 YYREEE (reference sequence). With 3 bases clipped from V and 3 bases from J, the junction kept 4 bases outside the gene matches. CDR3 residues: CASSSGQGAANEKLFF. In nucleotides, the CDR3 is TGTGCCAGCAGCTCTGGACAGGGGGCTGCTAATGAAAAACTGTTTTTT.

This chain connects TRBV3-1 (or the pseudogene TRBV3-2) to TRBJ2-5; 9 bases are a match to TRBD1. Germline-derived CDR1 and CDR2 are LGHDT and YNNKEL (reference sequence). The V and J ends lost 4 bases and 4 bases, in that order; junction bases with no gene match: 7. This CDR3 is 15 amino acids long. The CDR3 spells CASSPQGAEGETQYF. The CDR3 bases are TGTGCCAGCAGCCCACAGGGGGCGGAGGGAGAGACCCAGTACTTC.

V gene TRBV6-5 combines with J gene TRBJ1-5; 9 nucleotides align to TRBD1. CDR3 size: 13 residues. V shed 4 bases, J shed 6 bases, and the junction held 1 base outside the gene matches. CDR1 and CDR2 from the germline V gene are MNHEY and SVGAGI. The CDR3 nucleotides read TGTGCCAGCAGTTTGACAGGGGGTCAGCCCCAGCATTTT. Translation gives CASSLTGGQPQHF.

This clone has a handful of counts. The V and J genes are TRBV11-2 and TRBJ2-2; no firm D call. This CDR3 has 12 amino acids. Deletions cut 4 bases from V and 6 bases from J, with 6 bases between. The germline gives CDR1 SGHAT, CDR2 FQNNGV. CDR3 sequence: CASSSWAGELFF. As DNA, the CDR3 is TGTGCCAGCAGCTCATGGGCCGGGGAGCTGTTTTTT.

The chain is built from TRBV30 and TRBJ2-1; 13 bases align to TRBD2. Unmatched junction bases numbered 7, after V lost 0 bases and J lost 14 bases. The germline V gene encodes CDR1 GTSNPN and CDR2 SVGIG (reference sequence). This CDR3 has 14 residues. In DNA, the CDR3 is TGTGCCTGGAGTGTCCAGACTAGCGGGAGGATGAAGTTCTTC. This gives the protein CAWSVQTSGRMKFF.

J is TRBJ2-6 and V is TRBV28; D is possibly TRBD2 (5 bases). The CDR3 sequence is 15 residues long. The V gene lost 6 bases and the J gene lost 0 bases, with 9 bases spanning the gap. Germline loops: CDR1 MDHEN, CDR2 SYDVKM. Written as DNA, the CDR3 is TGTGCCAGCAGACCGGGGTCCTCTGGGGCCAACGTCCTGACTTTC. Protein sequence: CASRPGSSGANVLTF.

This clone was observed a handful of times. This sequence joins TRBV13 and TRBJ1-2; no clear D. Deletions cut 5 bases from V and 8 bases from J, with 15 bases between. The CDR3 spans 13 residues. The germline CDR1 and CDR2 sequences are PRHDT and FYEKMQ (reference sequence). In nucleotides, the CDR3 is TGTGCCAGCAGCCTACTATCCTTCGGCGGCTACACCTTC. It yields the protein CASSLLSFGGYTF.

The V and J genes are TRBV12-5 and TRBJ2-7; tentatively, D is TRBD2 (7 bases). Trimming pared 2 bases from V and 6 bases from J, leaving 8 bases between. This CDR3 spans 12 amino acids. Germline V gene lookup returns CDR1 LGHNT and CDR2 FRNRAP. The CDR3 here is CASGLRGGEQYF. In DNA form, the CDR3 reads TGTGCTAGTGGTTTGAGGGGGGGCGAGCAGTACTTC.

The chain has TRBV19 and TRBJ2-7; D may correspond to TRBD1 or TRBD2 (5 bases each). Trimming removed 7 bases at V and 7 bases at J, with 11 bases between. This CDR3 spans 11 amino acids. The V gene's germline CDR1 is LNHDA and CDR2 SQIVND (reference sequence). CDR3 DNA: TGTGCCAGTAATTTTGGGGGAGAGCAGTACTTC. It encodes CASNFGGEQYF.

The chain joins TRBV28 to TRBJ2-7; possible D gene TRBD2, 6 bases. From germline, CDR1 is MDHEN and CDR2 SYDVKM. The CDR3 has 14 residues. V lost 2 bases, J lost 1 base, and 9 bases lay in between. This chain's CDR3 is CASSLAGHSYEQYF. In DNA, the CDR3 is TGTGCCAGCAGTTTAGCGGGGCATTCCTACGAGCAGTACTTC.

This clone was detected only once. V gene TRBV7-8 combines with J gene TRBJ1-2; TRBD1 agrees at 12 bases. The ends lost 5 bases at V and 7 bases at J; junction bases unmatched: 8. The V gene's germline CDR1 is SGHVS and CDR2 FQNEAQ. The CDR3 extends over 15 amino acids. The CDR3 DNA follows: TGTGCCAGCAGCACCGTGGGGACAGGGGGCACTGGCTACACCTTC. This translates into CASSTVGTGGTGYTF.

The chain couples TRBV27 to TRBJ1-6; 9 nucleotides match TRBD1. This CDR3 contains 15 residues. Germline values: CDR1 MNHEY, CDR2 SMNVEV (reference sequence). The J segment lost 5 bases and the V segment lost 4 bases, leaving 3 bases of the junction unmatched. CDR3 bases: TGTGCCAGCAGTTCTCGGACAGGGGATAATTCACCCCTCCACTTT. Translation: CASSSRTGDNSPLHF.

This chain joins TRBV7-2 and TRBJ1-6; D might be TRBD1 (6 bases). The germline gives CDR1 SGHTA, CDR2 FQGNSA. CDR3 length: 12 residues. Trimming took 4 bases from V and 13 from J, leaving 11 bases between them. The CDR3 is CASSYWTDPLHF. CDR3 coding DNA: TGTGCCAGCAGCTACTGGACAGATCCCCTCCACTTT.

The rearrangement joins TRBV5-1 to TRBJ2-4, with D unclear. Germline V gene lookup returns CDR1 SGHRS and CDR2 YFSETQ. Trimming stripped 3 bases from V and 0 bases from J, with 4 bases between. The CDR3 is 13 residues long. In DNA form, the CDR3 reads TGCGCCAGCAGCTGGACAGCCAAAAACATTCAGTACTTC. The encoded protein is CASSWTAKNIQYF.

This chain connects TRBV6-5 to TRBJ2-7, with D possibly being TRBD1 or TRBD2 (5 bases each). V lost 5 bases to trimming and J lost 2 bases, with 10 bases between them. CDR3 length: 13 amino acids. Germline-derived CDR1 and CDR2 are MNHEY and SVGAGI. CDR3 nucleotide sequence: TGTGCCAGCAGTCTACTGGGGGCCTACGAGCAGTACGTC. This codes for CASSLLGAYEQYV.

J is TRBJ2-1 and V is TRBV5-4; D is uncertain. Germline CDR1 and CDR2: SGHNT and YYREEE (reference sequence). This CDR3 has 12 amino acids. V lost 4 bases, J lost 8 bases, and 10 bases lay in between. The CDR3, as DNA: TGTGCCAGCAGCCCCCTTGGCGATGAGCAGTTCTTC. Translation gives CASSPLGDEQFF.

The V call is TRBV6-1, the J call TRBJ1-5; a weak D match, TRBD1 (6 bases). CDR1 and CDR2 from the germline V gene are MNHNS and SASEGT. This CDR3 is built from 14 residues. V lost 2 bases to trimming and J lost 5 bases, with 10 bases between them. The DNA for the CDR3 is TGTGCCAGCAGTGAAATGGGGGCAGATCAGCCCCAGCATTTT. Translated, it gives CASSEMGADQPQHF.

The chain recombines TRBV2 with TRBJ1-5, with 12 bases that match TRBD1. The CDR3 extends over 15 amino acids. The trim removed 6 bases at V and 7 bases at J, leaving 7 bases unmatched. Germline V lookup: CDR1 SNHLY, CDR2 FYNNEI. The CDR3 DNA follows: TGTGCCAGCAGGGGGACAGGGGGCGCGTGGCAGCCCCAGCATTTT. It is translated as CASRGTGGAWQPQHF.

This chain uses TRBV19 with TRBJ1-2; D not resolved. V was cut by 0 bases and J by 2 bases, with 13 bases left in between. The CDR3 consists of 16 residues. Germline values: CDR1 LNHDA, CDR2 SQIVND (reference sequence). Written as DNA, the CDR3 is TGTGCCAGTAGTATAGACCCGTCACGTGGCAACTATGGCTACACCTTC. It translates to CASSIDPSRGNYGYTF.